The rows below give T cell receptor beta chains drawn from one sample of a study of regulatory T cells in long-lasting Graves disease. TCRdb reprocessed the multiplex PCR reads with MiXCR, giving one entry per CDR3 protein. The top ten hold about 12% of the sample, which has 500,000 or so distinct CDR3 sequences, around 15% seen once. In addition, the sample was reused for a study of T cells in Graves' hyperthyroidism and ophthalmopathy.

The source was peripheral blood mononuclear cells (PBMCs), collected at new diagnosis, from a patient treated with antithyroid drugs. The receptor set was obtained from a man aged 35-49 years with Graves disease. Both conserved end residues are part of each CDR3. Each record gives: J gene, clone size, D gene, V gene, CDR3 DNA, CDR3 protein. D genes are given only for firm matches. Clone size is shown for a subset of rows, as once, few, many or a class of expanded clone.

j_call: TRBJ2-3; clone_size: many; d_call: TRBD1; v_call: TRBV18; cdr3_nt: TGTGCCAGCTCAACGGGACAGGGACTCACAGATACGCAGTATTTT; cdr3_aa: CASSTGQGLTDTQYF
j_call: TRBJ1-4; clone_size: -; d_call: -; v_call: TRBV12-3/TRBV12-4; cdr3_nt: TGTGCCAGCAGTTTAACGCGAAATGAAAAACTGTTTTTT; cdr3_aa: CASSLTRNEKLFF
j_call: TRBJ1-6; clone_size: few; d_call: -; v_call: TRBV6-2/TRBV6-3; cdr3_nt: TGTGCCAGCAGTTACTCTCCAGGGAGGAATTCACCCCTCCACTTT; cdr3_aa: CASSYSPGRNSPLHF
j_call: TRBJ2-5; clone_size: -; d_call: TRBD2; v_call: TRBV28; cdr3_nt: TGTGCCAGCGCGGGAGGGCAGGAGACCCAGTACTTC; cdr3_aa: CASAGGQETQYF
j_call: TRBJ1-5; clone_size: -; d_call: TRBD1; v_call: TRBV19; cdr3_nt: TGTGCCAGTAGTATCTGGACAGGGGAAACTCAGCCCCAGCATTTT; cdr3_aa: CASSIWTGETQPQHF
j_call: TRBJ1-1; clone_size: many; d_call: -; v_call: TRBV30; cdr3_nt: TGTGCCTGGAGTGATCAGAACACTGAAGCTTTCTTT; cdr3_aa: CAWSDQNTEAFF
j_call: TRBJ2-1; clone_size: many; d_call: TRBD2; v_call: TRBV20-1; cdr3_nt: TGCAGTGCTATCAACACCAGGACTAGCGGGGGGAATGAGCAGTTCTTC; cdr3_aa: CSAINTRTSGGNEQFF
j_call: TRBJ2-7; clone_size: few; d_call: TRBD1; v_call: TRBV6-1; cdr3_nt: TGTGCCAGCAGTCGGACCGTCGACAGGGCGTACTTC; cdr3_aa: CASSRTVDRAYF
j_call: TRBJ2-2; clone_size: -; d_call: -; v_call: TRBV2; cdr3_nt: TGTGCCAGCAGTAGCACCGAGGAGCTGTTTTTT; cdr3_aa: CASSSTEELFF
j_call: TRBJ1-1; clone_size: many; d_call: TRBD1; v_call: TRBV6-5; cdr3_nt: TGTGCCAGCAGTTACCGAGGACAGGGTAACACTGAAGCTTTCTTT; cdr3_aa: CASSYRGQGNTEAFF
j_call: TRBJ2-6; clone_size: many; d_call: -; v_call: TRBV11-2; cdr3_nt: TGTGCCAGCAGCTCAATAGGCCGGGCTGGGGCCAACGTCCTGACTTTC; cdr3_aa: CASSSIGRAGANVLTF
j_call: TRBJ2-1; clone_size: many; d_call: TRBD2; v_call: TRBV6-2/TRBV6-3; cdr3_nt: TGTGCCAGCAGTGAAGGACTAGCGGGGGGATACAATGAGCAGTTCTTC; cdr3_aa: CASSEGLAGGYNEQFF
j_call: TRBJ2-2; clone_size: few; d_call: -; v_call: TRBV13; cdr3_nt: TGTGCCAGCAGCACCCGAGGAGGGGCAACCGGGGAGCTGTTTTTT; cdr3_aa: CASSTRGGATGELFF
j_call: TRBJ2-1; clone_size: few; d_call: -; v_call: TRBV7-3; cdr3_nt: TGTGCCAGCAGCTTAAAGAGGGACTCCTACAATGAGCAGTTCTTC; cdr3_aa: CASSLKRDSYNEQFF
j_call: TRBJ2-3; clone_size: many; d_call: TRBD1; v_call: TRBV2; cdr3_nt: TGTGCCAGCAGCAGGGACAGCATGACTAGCACAGATACGCAGTATTTT; cdr3_aa: CASSRDSMTSTDTQYF
j_call: TRBJ2-5; clone_size: many; d_call: -; v_call: TRBV7-7; cdr3_nt: TGTGCTAGCAGCTTAGATTTTCTGGCAGAGACCCAGTACTTC; cdr3_aa: CASSLDFLAETQYF
j_call: TRBJ2-5; clone_size: many; d_call: -; v_call: TRBV29-1; cdr3_nt: TGCAGCGTTGGGGGAGAGTACCAAGAGACCCAGTACTTC; cdr3_aa: CSVGGEYQETQYF
j_call: TRBJ2-7; clone_size: many; d_call: TRBD1; v_call: TRBV2; cdr3_nt: TGTGCCAGCAGTGAGGACAGGGGTTTCTACGAGCAGTACTTC; cdr3_aa: CASSEDRGFYEQYF
j_call: TRBJ1-6; clone_size: many; d_call: -; v_call: TRBV11-2; cdr3_nt: TGTGCCAGCAGCTTAAGTGACTCCTATAATTCACCCCTCCACTTT; cdr3_aa: CASSLSDSYNSPLHF
j_call: TRBJ2-7; clone_size: -; d_call: TRBD2; v_call: TRBV7-8; cdr3_nt: TGTGCCAGCAGCCGATGGGGGGGAGCCTACGAGCAGTACTTC; cdr3_aa: CASSRWGGAYEQYF
j_call: TRBJ2-7; clone_size: many; d_call: TRBD1; v_call: TRBV28; cdr3_nt: TGTGCCAGCAAGCGGACAGGGGCCGTCCACGAGCAGTACTTC; cdr3_aa: CASKRTGAVHEQYF
j_call: TRBJ2-7; clone_size: many; d_call: -; v_call: TRBV7-9; cdr3_nt: TGTGCCAGCAGCTTAGACATTGCCTACGAGCAGTACTTC; cdr3_aa: CASSLDIAYEQYF
j_call: TRBJ2-3; clone_size: -; d_call: TRBD2; v_call: TRBV5-8; cdr3_nt: TGCGCCAGCAGCCCCCAGGAGCGGGAGTTAGATACGCAGTATTTT; cdr3_aa: CASSPQERELDTQYF
j_call: TRBJ2-1; clone_size: few; d_call: TRBD2; v_call: TRBV10-3; cdr3_nt: TGTGCCATCAGTGAGTCGGCTAGCGGGAGGAATGAGCAGTTCTTC; cdr3_aa: CAISESASGRNEQFF
j_call: TRBJ1-1; clone_size: many; d_call: -; v_call: TRBV6-5; cdr3_nt: TGTGCCAGCAGTTACGAAGTGATAACAGGGCGCACTGAAGCTTTCTTT; cdr3_aa: CASSYEVITGRTEAFF
j_call: TRBJ2-1; clone_size: -; d_call: -; v_call: TRBV7-9; cdr3_nt: TGTGCCAGCAGCTTCAAGTATCAGGGGTCCACCAATGAGCAGTTCTTC; cdr3_aa: CASSFKYQGSTNEQFF
j_call: TRBJ2-1; clone_size: many; d_call: TRBD2; v_call: TRBV11-3; cdr3_nt: TGTGCCAGCAGCTTCGCTAGCGGTTACAATGAGCAGTTCTTC; cdr3_aa: CASSFASGYNEQFF
j_call: TRBJ1-6; clone_size: many; d_call: -; v_call: TRBV20-1; cdr3_nt: TGCAGTGCTAGACTCGGACAGTCAAGCTCCTATAATTCACCCCTCCACTTT; cdr3_aa: CSARLGQSSSYNSPLHF